These 6 T cell receptor beta chains originate from one sample sequenced in a study of cytomegalovirus exposure and HLA in healthy donors. PCR was performed using 60 Vbeta and 13 Jbeta primers. Data came from immunoSEQ multiplex PCR; TCRdb stores just in-frame clones and leaves some out. The sample contains about 170,000 clones, about 80% of which appear only once. The sequencing input was PBMCs. The receptor source for this set is a woman aged 25 to 39 in good health and CMV-seropositive.

This clone has a handful of counts. V and J are TRBV15 and TRBJ2-5; 14 nucleotides align to TRBD2. The CDR3 extends over 16 amino acids. V lost 5 bases, J lost 4 bases, and 6 bases stayed unmatched. Germline V CDR1 and CDR2: LNHNV, YYDKDF (reference sequence). The CDR3 coding sequence is TGTGCCACCAGCGGCGGGACTAGCGGGAGTTCAGAGACCCAGTACTTC. Protein sequence: CATSGGTSGSSETQYF.

The chain links TRBV10-2 to TRBJ2-7; 7 positions match TRBD2. CDR3 length: 14 amino acids. The germline gives CDR1 WSHSY, CDR2 SAAADI. Unmatched junction bases numbered 7, after V lost 6 bases and J lost 2 bases. The CDR3 DNA reads as TGCGCCAGCAGAGTAGCGGGCGCGACCTACGAGCAGTACTTC. Translating gives CASRVAGATYEQYF.

V and J are TRBV9 and TRBJ1-6, with 8 nucleotides matching TRBD1. This CDR3 contains 14 residues. Germline-derived CDR1 and CDR2 are SGDLS and YYNGEE. The V and J ends lost 4 bases and 7 bases, in that order; junction bases with no gene match: 4. CDR3 region: CASSPGQGNSPLHF. Here the CDR3 DNA reads TGTGCCAGCAGCCCCGGACAGGGCAATTCACCCCTCCACTTT.

The V and J genes are TRBV6-5 and TRBJ2-1; D is perhaps TRBD1 (7 bases). The germline CDR1 and CDR2 sequences are MNHEY and SVGAGI. This CDR3 region has 15 residues. Trimming left V 11 bases short and J 0 bases short, with 17 bases between. The CDR3 reads CASSSGGSSYNEQFF. For the CDR3, the DNA is TGTGCCTCTTCTTCAGGGGGGAGCTCCTACAATGAGCAGTTCTTC.

This rearrangement joins TRBV28 to TRBJ2-1; no definite D call. Trimming took off 3 bases at V and 10 bases at J, with 16 bases between the two ends. The CDR3 runs 14 residues. Per germline, CDR1 MDHEN and CDR2 SYDVKM. The CDR3 DNA reads as TGTGCCAGCAGTTTTTTGCCCCAGTCCAGGGAGCAGTTCTTC. As protein: CASSFLPQSREQFF.

The chain has TRBV2 and TRBJ2-5, with 8 bases lining up with TRBD1. The trim removed 6 bases at V and 5 bases at J, leaving 14 bases unmatched. Germline-derived CDR1 and CDR2 are SNHLY and FYNNEI. The CDR3 has 16 residues. Here the CDR3 DNA reads TGTGCCAGCAGCGCAGAATGGACAGGGCTGGGGGAGACCCAGTACTTC. Translating it yields CASSAEWTGLGETQYF. Full variable domain (remainder filled in from reference TRBV2 and TRBJ2-5): EPEVTQTPSHQVTQMGQEVILRCVPISNHLYFYWYRQILGQKVEFLVSFYNNEISEKSEIFDDQFSVERPDGSNFTLKIRSTKLEDSAMYFCASSAEWTGLGETQYFGPGTRLLVL.